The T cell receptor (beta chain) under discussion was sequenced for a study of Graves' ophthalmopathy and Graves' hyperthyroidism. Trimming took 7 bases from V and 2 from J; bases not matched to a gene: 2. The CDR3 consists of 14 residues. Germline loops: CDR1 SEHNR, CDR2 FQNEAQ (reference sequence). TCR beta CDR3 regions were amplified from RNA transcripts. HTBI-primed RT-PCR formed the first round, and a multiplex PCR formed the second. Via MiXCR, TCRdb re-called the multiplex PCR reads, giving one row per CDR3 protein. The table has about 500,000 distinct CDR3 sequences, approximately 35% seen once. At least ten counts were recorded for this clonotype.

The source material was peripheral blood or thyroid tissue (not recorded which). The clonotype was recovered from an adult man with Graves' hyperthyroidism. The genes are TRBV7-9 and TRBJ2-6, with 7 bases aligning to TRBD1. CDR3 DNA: TGTGCCAGCAACGACAGGGCTGGGGCCAACGTCCTGACTTTC. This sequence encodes CASNDRAGANVLTF.